These 21 T cell receptor beta chains came from one sample sequenced in a study of identical twins. TCRdb re-analysed the 5' RACE reads in MiXCR, keeping a single row per CDR3 protein. Here the sample spans some 1,600,000 distinct CDR3 sequences, less than 35% being singletons. What was sequenced was cord blood. Source of these receptors: a newborn girl in good health.

The table lists this clonotype with a few counts. The chain has TRBV30 and TRBJ1-6, with 8 bases identical to TRBD1. This CDR3 is built from 15 residues. Losses at the gene ends were 2 bases for V and 7 bases for J; bases not matched to a gene: 7. Germline CDR1 GTSNPN, CDR2 SVGIG (reference sequence). In DNA, the CDR3 is TGTGCCTGGAGTCCGACAGGGGTTGGGAATTCACCCCTCCACTTT. This encodes CAWSPTGVGNSPLHF.

The CDR3 bases are TGTGCCAGCAGTCTAAGTCCTACACCACCCCTCCACTTT. Its protein product is CASSLSPTPPLHF. The rearrangement joins TRBV28 to TRBJ1-6; the D is unclear. This CDR3 spans 13 amino acids. CDR1 and CDR2 from the germline V gene are MDHEN and SYDVKM. V was trimmed by 5 bases and J by 11 bases, leaving 13 bases between them.

The J gene is TRBJ2-5, the V gene TRBV12-3 or TRBV12-4; a possible D gene is TRBD2 (6 bases). V gave up 6 bases and J gave up 11 bases, with 19 bases separating them. The CDR3 contains 13 residues. CDR3 bases: TGTGCCAGCAGCCCGACTAGGTTCAATGAGCAGTACTTC. Its translation: CASSPTRFNEQYF.

This clonotype was detected only a few times. V usage is TRBV20-1 and J usage is TRBJ2-7; D might be TRBD2 (6 bases). Germline CDR1 is DFQATT and CDR2 is SNEGSKA (reference sequence). Trimming left V 1 base short and J 4 bases short, with 14 bases between. The CDR3 length is 14 residues. CDR3 sequence (DNA): TGCAGTGCTAGAGTTAAGGGGAGGCATTACGAGCAGTACTTC. This codes for CSARVKGRHYEQYF.

This clonotype has just a few counts. The chain joins TRBV3-1 to TRBJ2-4; the D is unclear. The CDR3 length is 13 residues. V was pared by 0 bases and J by 13 bases, with 13 bases between. Germline loops: CDR1 LGHDT, CDR2 YNNKEL (reference sequence). The CDR3 region has the DNA TGTGCCAGCAGCCAAGATGAGTCTATGGGGCAGTACTTC. Translating gives CASSQDESMGQYF.

The chain has TRBV20-1 and TRBJ1-2; possible D gene TRBD1, 5 bases. Per the germline V gene, CDR1 is DFQATT and CDR2 is SNEGSKA (reference sequence). The CDR3 length is 14 residues. Trimming took off 0 bases at V and 3 bases at J, with 11 bases between the two ends. CDR3 coding DNA: TGCAGTGCTAGAGAACGGGGCGCGGACTATGGCTACACCTTC. The encoded protein is CSARERGADYGYTF.

Turning to this clonotype: This may stem from a read error, because a much larger clone lies one nucleotide away. The rearrangement joins TRBV20-1 to TRBJ1-1; D call uncertain. The CDR3 has 11 residues. With 2 bases removed from V and 2 bases from J, the gap between germline ends came to 3 bases. In germline, CDR1 is DFQATT, CDR2 SNEGSKA (reference sequence). The CDR3 region is CSARYNTEAFF. CDR3 coding DNA: TGCAGTGCTAGATACAACACTGAAGCTTTCTTT.

A remark on this clonotype: A junction end diverges from the germline sequence, so it may reflect a read error. V and J are TRBV20-1 and TRBJ2-3; the match to TRBD1 covers 9 bases. This CDR3 has 18 amino acids. The germline V gene encodes CDR1 DFQATT and CDR2 SNEGSKA (reference sequence). The DNA of the CDR3 is TGCAGTGCTAGAATATACGTGGGGACAGGGTCATGCACAGATATGCAGTATTTT. It translates to CSARIYVGTGSCTDMQYF.

The chain couples TRBV27 to TRBJ1-4; D gene unclear. Germline V gene data show CDR1 as MNHEY and CDR2 as SMNVEV (reference sequence). This CDR3 has 14 amino acids. Deletions cut 6 bases from V and 8 bases from J, with 16 bases between. The CDR3 here is CASSHRTSPEKLFF. The CDR3 DNA is TGTGCCAGCAGCCATCGGACCTCCCCCGAAAAACTGTTTTTT. Looking up the rest from reference TRBV27 and TRBJ1-4 gives the full variable domain: EAQVTQNPRYLITVTGKKLTVTCSQNMNHEYMSWYRQDPGLGLRQIYYSMNVEVTDKGDVPEGYKVSRKEKRNFPLILESPSPNQTSLYFCASSHRTSPEKLFFGSGTQLSVL.

The chain employs TRBV20-1 and TRBJ1-2; 10 positions match TRBD1. With V trimmed by 7 bases and J by 8 bases, 4 bases remained unmatched. Germline CDR1 reads DFQATT; CDR2 reads SNEGSKA (reference sequence). The CDR3 extends over 11 amino acids. CDR3 DNA: TGCAGTGTGACAGGGGGCTTCGGCTACACCTTC. It translates to CSVTGGFGYTF.

The chain is built from TRBV6-1 and TRBJ2-3, with D hard to call. This CDR3 comprises 18 residues. Trimming left V 1 base short and J 4 bases short, with 21 bases between. Germline CDR1 and CDR2: MNHNS and SASEGT. CDR3 coding DNA: TGTGCCAGCAGTGAAGGCCTTTTTCGGGCGTTTGGGGCAGATACGCAGTATTTT. This sequence encodes CASSEGLFRAFGADTQYF.

The chain is built from TRBV5-1 and TRBJ2-4, with 8 bases lining up with TRBD1. J lost 8 bases, V lost 4 bases, and 8 bases had no gene match. This CDR3 has 14 amino acids. CDR1 and CDR2 from the germline V gene are SGHRS and YFSETQ. The CDR3: CASSLRTGRDIQYF. The DNA for the CDR3 is TGCGCCAGCAGCCTGAGGACAGGGCGAGACATTCAGTACTTC.

This chain links TRBV27 with TRBJ2-2, with TRBD2 as a possible D gene (5 bases). The CDR3 runs 14 residues. Looked up from germline, CDR1 is MNHEY and CDR2 is SMNVEV (reference sequence). Trimming pared 4 bases from V and 5 bases from J, leaving 11 bases between. In nucleotides, the CDR3 is TGTGCCAGCAGTTCCCCGAGCGGTACCGGGGAGCTGTTTTTT. It yields the protein CASSSPSGTGELFF.

This clonotype was observed a few times. The CDR3 sequence is CASSLSWGSSSYEQYF. CDR3 nucleotides: TGTGCCAGCAGTTTATCGTGGGGGAGCTCCTCCTACGAGCAGTACTTC. The chain has TRBV12-3 or TRBV12-4 and TRBJ2-7; D possibly uses TRBD1 or TRBD2 (5 bases each). The CDR3 extends over 16 amino acids. Trimming pared 2 bases from V and 0 bases from J, leaving 14 bases between.

The chain recombines TRBV7-9 with TRBJ2-1; weak D call: TRBD2 (7 bases). This CDR3 region has 17 residues. Germline V CDR1 and CDR2: SEHNR, FQNEAQ (reference sequence). Trimming cost V 0 bases and J 4 bases, with 16 bases left between them. The DNA of the CDR3 is TGTGCCAGCAGCTTAGCGTTGAACAGGGAGGGGTACAATGAGCAGTTCTTC. The encoded protein is CASSLALNREGYNEQFF.

The rearrangement joins TRBV20-1 to TRBJ2-7; the D is unclear. Trimming took off 4 bases at V and 6 bases at J, with 10 bases between the two ends. In germline, CDR1 is DFQATT, CDR2 SNEGSKA (reference sequence). The CDR3 has 11 amino acids. Here the CDR3 reads CSATQTREQYF. DNA of the CDR3: TGCAGTGCTACCCAGACACGCGAGCAGTACTTC.

This clonotype was seen only a few times. This chain links TRBV4-1 with TRBJ2-3; 14 nucleotides agree with TRBD2. CDR3 length: 18 amino acids. Germline values: CDR1 MGHRA, CDR2 YSYEKL. J was trimmed by 3 bases and V by 1 base; bases with no gene match: 6. CDR3 nucleotide sequence: TGCGCCAGCAGCCAAGTTGGGACTAGCGGGAGTAGGACAGATACGCAGTATTTT. Encoded protein: CASSQVGTSGSRTDTQYF.

The rearrangement uses TRBV2 and TRBJ2-7; 9 nucleotides match TRBD1. The CDR3 totals 14 residues. V was pared by 9 bases and J by 0 bases, with 6 bases of the junction left unmatched. Germline V CDR1 and CDR2: SNHLY, FYNNEI. CDR3: CARGQGLSSYEQYF. The CDR3 region has the DNA TGTGCCAGGGGACAGGGATTGTCCTCCTACGAGCAGTACTTC.

This clonotype was counted between two and nine times. The V and J genes are TRBV7-8 and TRBJ2-3, with 7 bases identical to TRBD2. This CDR3 comprises 17 residues. In germline, CDR1 is SGHVS, CDR2 FQNEAQ. Unmatched junction bases numbered 9, after V lost 3 bases and J lost 0 bases. The CDR3 DNA reads as TGTGCCAGCAGCTTCCAACGCGGGGGTCCTAGCACAGATACGCAGTATTTT. This translates into CASSFQRGGPSTDTQYF.

With regard to this clonotype: A read error may explain this, as a much larger clone is one base away. The V call is TRBV25-1, the J call TRBJ1-2, with a possible D match to TRBD1 (6 bases). The V end lost 4 bases, the J end lost 6 bases, and 9 bases lay between the germline ends. The CDR3 covers 12 residues. Germline V gene lookup returns CDR1 MGHDK and CDR2 SYGVNS. Here the CDR3 DNA reads TGTGCCAGCAGTGGGACAGACCATGGCTACACCTTC. This sequence encodes CASSGTDHGYTF.

Turning to this clonotype: A junction boundary mismatches the germline segment, possibly from a read error. The chain links TRBV7-7 to TRBJ2-1; D is perhaps TRBD2 (6 bases). CDR3 length equals 14 residues. In germline, CDR1 is SSHAT, CDR2 FNYEAQ (reference sequence). CDR3 sequence reads: CASSLDYTRGEQFF. Written as DNA, the CDR3 is TGTGCTAGCAGCTTGGACTATACTCGGGGTGAGCAGTTCTTC.